This T cell receptor (beta chain) was documented in a study of blood T cells in healthy people across ages. A note on this clonotype: The target antigen is unknown.

It was with a sample-barcoded 5' primer and a J-beta primer mix that a second PCR of about 6 to 12 cycles was run. TCRdb ran MiXCR on the 5' RACE reads and lists one entry per CDR3 protein. The data hold about 830,000 distinct CDR3 sequences, with 55% to 75% observed a single time. Study-wide results and caveats: Expanded clonotype changes were possibly confounded by unknown donor CMV status. In long-lived donors, naive CD4+ cell counts and diversity exceeded those of aged donors. Researchers said unsorted PBMCs prevented a conclusive naive versus antigen-experienced comparison. In these data, TCR beta diversity tracked strongly with naive T cell percentage.

This CDR3 is built from 12 residues. Trimming stripped 3 bases from V and 7 bases from J, with 10 bases between. Germline V CDR1 and CDR2: DFQATT, SNEGSKA (reference sequence). The chain links TRBV20-1 to TRBJ2-1; D is possibly TRBD2 (5 bases). The sequence derives from a man aged 25-45 years in good health. Sequenced sample: blood. The CDR3 coding sequence is TGCAGTGCTAGGGAAGCGGAGAATGAGCAGTTCTTC. Amino acids: CSAREAENEQFF.